These 3 T cell receptor beta chains originate from one sample sequenced in a study of OX40 agonist ivuxolimab in advanced cancers. Profiling relied on immunoSEQ multiplex PCR, and the TCRdb table lists in-frame clones only, not all of them. The data show about 41,000 clones, 70% to 90% seen once. The material was CD4+ or CD8+ T cells sorted from blood, obtained in a trial of the OX40 agonist ivuxolimab. These receptors all come from an adult with an advanced solid tumor such as melanoma, head and neck, liver or kidney cancer.

This chain connects TRBV5-1 to TRBJ2-5; 9 bases are a match to TRBD2. This CDR3 region has 15 residues. Losses at the gene ends were 0 bases for V and 0 bases for J; bases not matched to a gene: 0. CDR1 is SGHRS and CDR2 is YFSETQ in the germline V gene. CDR3 amino acids: CASSLGLADQETQYF. The CDR3 DNA is TGCGCCAGCAGCTTGGGACTAGCGGACCAAGAGACCCAGTACTTC.

This clone was counted once. This chain uses TRBV7-3 with TRBJ2-4; D remains unclear. This CDR3 has 13 amino acids. Deletions cut 1 base from V and 5 bases from J, with 6 bases between. Germline CDR1 reads SGHTA; CDR2 reads FQGTGA. In DNA, the CDR3 is TGTGCCAGCAGCTTAAGCACCCAAAACATTCAGTACTTC. This sequence encodes CASSLSTQNIQYF.

V usage is TRBV27 and J usage is TRBJ2-1; 10 bases align to TRBD2. V shed 4 bases and J 5 bases; nucleotides not matched to a gene: 5. The CDR3 is made up of 15 amino acids. Germline CDR1 is MNHEY and CDR2 is SMNVEV (reference sequence). The CDR3 sequence is CASSSGTSANNEQFF. The CDR3 DNA follows: TGTGCCAGCAGTTCCGGGACTAGCGCTAACAATGAGCAGTTCTTC.